Listed here are 10 T cell receptor beta chains from one sample, sequenced in a study of CD8 T cells in Susac syndrome. Random-hexamer reverse transcription was applied to about 0.5 to 1 ug RNA. From the immunoSEQ multiplex PCR reads, TCRdb called clonotypes with MiXCR, one entry per CDR3 protein. The data show about 190,000 distinct CDR3 sequences, with 93% seen just once and approximately 0.1% held by the top ten. The sample comprised CD4+ T cells from PBMCs. These TCRs come from a human donor in good health.

This clonotype has just a few counts. J is TRBJ1-1 and V is TRBV7-2, with 7 bases lining up with TRBD1. J gave up 4 bases and V 0 bases, and 2 bases lay outside the gene matches. This CDR3 comprises 14 residues. Looked up from germline, CDR1 is SGHTA and CDR2 is FQGNSA. CDR3 nucleotide sequence: TGTGCCAGCAGCTTAGCGCAGGGGGGCACTGAAGCTTTCTTT. It is translated as CASSLAQGGTEAFF.

The chain recombines TRBV7-9 with TRBJ2-5; the D gene is possibly TRBD2 (6 bases). The CDR3 is 13 residues long. Trimming took 0 bases from V and 5 from J, leaving 7 bases between them. Per germline, CDR1 SEHNR and CDR2 FQNEAQ (reference sequence). This CDR3 is CASSLAGRETQYF. The CDR3 DNA sequence: TGTGCCAGCAGCTTAGCTGGGAGGGAGACCCAGTACTTC.

The rearrangement uses TRBV7-9 and TRBJ1-4; D not certain. The ends were cut back, 3 bases at V and 7 bases at J, with 15 bases in the middle. Germline V gives CDR1 SEHNR, CDR2 FQNEAQ (reference sequence). The CDR3 covers 15 residues. The DNA of the CDR3 is TGTGCCAGCAGCTTGGCCGCCAAGGTTGGTGAAAAACTGTTTTTT. Protein product: CASSLAAKVGEKLFF.

CDR3 residues: CASSTPGTGPFNYGYTF. Here the CDR3 DNA reads TGTGCCAGTAGTACTCCCGGCACGGGACCGTTTAACTATGGCTACACCTTC. The chain uses TRBV19 and TRBJ1-2, with D possibly TRBD1 on 5 matching bases. V was clipped by 4 bases and J by 1 base, with 19 bases between them. CDR1 is LNHDA and CDR2 is SQIVND in the germline V gene (reference sequence). The CDR3 is 17 residues long.

V usage is TRBV24-1 and J usage is TRBJ2-2, with 7 bases aligning to TRBD1. This CDR3 region has 14 residues. The germline V gene encodes CDR1 KGHDR and CDR2 SFDVKD. Trimming at V came to 7 bases and at J to 0 bases, leaving 1 base not matched to a gene. This chain's CDR3 is CATRGQSNTGELFF. For the CDR3, the DNA is TGTGCCACCAGGGGACAGTCGAACACCGGGGAGCTGTTTTTT.

V usage is TRBV9 and J usage is TRBJ2-1, with D possibly matching TRBD2 (5 bases). Looked up from germline, CDR1 is SGDLS and CDR2 is YYNGEE. The V gene lost 0 bases and the J gene lost 9 bases, with 13 bases spanning the gap. The CDR3 covers 14 residues. The CDR3 here is CASSVEEGVGEQFF. CDR3 in DNA: TGTGCCAGCAGCGTAGAAGAGGGTGTAGGTGAGCAGTTCTTC.

The CDR3 DNA reads TGTGCCAGTAGTATAGGAGGGGCTGGGGCCAACGTCCTGACTTTC. Its translation is CASSIGGAGANVLTF. The chain joins TRBV19 to TRBJ2-6, with D perhaps assigned TRBD1 or TRBD2 (5 bases each). The length of the CDR3 is 15 residues. Trimming took 1 base from V and 2 from J, leaving 6 bases between them. Germline CDR1 reads LNHDA; CDR2 reads SQIVND (reference sequence).

The chain employs TRBV2 and TRBJ2-7; TRBD2 is a possible D gene (6 bases). The V end lost 7 bases, the J end lost 6 bases, and 13 bases lay between the germline ends. The CDR3 is made up of 12 amino acids. Germline values: CDR1 SNHLY, CDR2 FYNNEI. CDR3 nucleotides: TGTGCCAGCATTAGTCGGGGGTCCGAGCAGTACGTC. Protein sequence: CASISRGSEQYV.

The CDR3 sequence is CASRVSSSGGYTF. In DNA form, the CDR3 reads TGTGCCAGCAGGGTCTCCTCTAGCGGCGGCTACACCTTC. The chain couples TRBV2 to TRBJ1-2; D uncertain. CDR3 length equals 13 residues. Trimming took 6 bases from V and 8 from J, leaving 16 bases between them. The germline CDR1 and CDR2 sequences are SNHLY and FYNNEI.

As DNA, the CDR3 is TGTGCCAGCAGCGGCGACAGGGCGAACACTGAAGCTTTCTTT. Translating gives CASSGDRANTEAFF. The chain uses TRBV7-2 and TRBJ1-1, with 7 bases fitting TRBD1. There are 14 residues in the CDR3. Germline V gene lookup returns CDR1 SGHTA and CDR2 FQGNSA. Germline trimming cut 5 bases from V and 1 base from J; bases unmatched to any gene: 4. Full variable domain (remainder filled in from reference TRBV7-2 and TRBJ1-1): GAGVSQSPSNKVTEKGKDVELRCDPISGHTALYWYRQSLGQGLEFLIYFQGNSAPDKSGLPSDRFSAERTGGSVSTLTIQRTQQEDSAVYLCASSGDRANTEAFFGQGTRLTVV.